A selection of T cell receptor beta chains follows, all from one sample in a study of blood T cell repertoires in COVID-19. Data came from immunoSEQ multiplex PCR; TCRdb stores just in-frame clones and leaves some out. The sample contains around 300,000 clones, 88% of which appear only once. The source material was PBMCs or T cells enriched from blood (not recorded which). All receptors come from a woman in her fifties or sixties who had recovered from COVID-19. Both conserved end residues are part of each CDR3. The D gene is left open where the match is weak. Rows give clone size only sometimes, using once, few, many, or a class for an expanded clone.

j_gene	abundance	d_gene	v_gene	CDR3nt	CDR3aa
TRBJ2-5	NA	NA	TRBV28	TGTGCCAGCAGCCCCGTCCGAGGCCAAGAGACCCAGTACTTC	CASSPVRGQETQYF
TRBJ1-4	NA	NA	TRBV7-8	TGTGCCAGCAGCTCCTTGACAGCCCAAAATGAAAAACTGTTTTTT	CASSSLTAQNEKLFF
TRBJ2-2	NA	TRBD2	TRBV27	TGTGCCAGCAGTCCCCGGACTAGCGGGAACACCGGGGAGCTGTTTTTT	CASSPRTSGNTGELFF
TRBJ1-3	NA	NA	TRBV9	TGTGCCAGCAGCGTAGCCACTCACTCTGGAAACACCATATATTTT	CASSVATHSGNTIYF
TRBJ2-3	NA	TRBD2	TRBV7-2	TGTGCCAGCAGCTTAGCGTTTTTTAAAGGACTAGCGGGATCTCGGCCGCAGTATTTT	CASSLAFFKGLAGSRPQYF
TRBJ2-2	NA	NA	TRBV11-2	TGTGCCAGCAGCTTAACGCTCCCTTTGCTATCAATCACCGGGGAGCTGTTTTTT	CASSLTLPLLSITGELFF
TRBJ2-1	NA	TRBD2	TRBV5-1	TGCGCCAGCAGCTTGGGAGAGGGCGGGAGCACCCGGGAGAAGTTCTTC	CASSLGEGGSTREKFF
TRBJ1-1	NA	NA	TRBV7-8	TGTGCCAGCAGCCCTGAATTAGGGGGTGGAAGGTTGATTACTGAAGCTTTCTTT	CASSPELGGGRLITEAFF
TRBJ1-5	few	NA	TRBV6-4	TGTGCCAGCACCCCATACGCCAGGTCCAATCAGCCCCAGCATTTT	CASTPYARSNQPQHF
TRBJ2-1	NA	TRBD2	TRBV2	TGTGCCACCCCCCCTACAAGGGCGGGAGGGCCGGTTGGTGAGCAGTTCTTC	CATPPTRAGGPVGEQFF
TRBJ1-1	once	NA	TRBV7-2	TGTGCCAGCAGCTTTGGGGCACAGAACACTGAAGCTTTCTTT	CASSFGAQNTEAFF